This TCR beta chain appears in the sequencing data of a study of blood T cell repertoires in COVID-19. This table comes from immunoSEQ multiplex PCR, and its TCRdb copy is limited to in-frame clones, with some not included. The sample has around 250,000 clones, about four fifths seen once. This clone was observed once. Trimming stripped 0 bases from V and 4 bases from J, with 9 bases between. This CDR3 comprises 14 residues. Germline CDR1 SGHTA, CDR2 FQGNSA. The TCR sequence derives from a woman aged 18-29 years with acute or convalescent COVID-19. The sample was peripheral blood. The chain recombines TRBV7-2 with TRBJ2-5, with D possibly being TRBD1 (6 bases). Written as DNA, the CDR3 is TGTGCCAGCAGCTTAGCGGGGGCCCTAGAGACCCAGTACTTC. Its protein product is CASSLAGALETQYF.